This TCR beta chain stems from a study of technical replicates of blood from several donors. Measured with immunoSEQ multiplex PCR; TCRdb has only the in-frame clones, and not every one. This table has 60,000 to 85,000 clones, approximately 97% appearing once. The CDR3 is 16 residues long. V lost 5 bases to trimming and J lost 4 bases, with 18 bases between them. The germline gives CDR1 SEHNR, CDR2 FQNEAQ (reference sequence). The receptor comes from a human donor in good health. The material sequenced was T cells isolated from PBMCs. The chain couples TRBV7-9 to TRBJ2-1; D may be TRBD1 (6 bases). CDR3 protein: CASSPGRGRGYNEQFF. DNA for the CDR3: TGTGCCAGCAGCCCAGGAAGGGGCAGGGGATACAATGAGCAGTTCTTC.